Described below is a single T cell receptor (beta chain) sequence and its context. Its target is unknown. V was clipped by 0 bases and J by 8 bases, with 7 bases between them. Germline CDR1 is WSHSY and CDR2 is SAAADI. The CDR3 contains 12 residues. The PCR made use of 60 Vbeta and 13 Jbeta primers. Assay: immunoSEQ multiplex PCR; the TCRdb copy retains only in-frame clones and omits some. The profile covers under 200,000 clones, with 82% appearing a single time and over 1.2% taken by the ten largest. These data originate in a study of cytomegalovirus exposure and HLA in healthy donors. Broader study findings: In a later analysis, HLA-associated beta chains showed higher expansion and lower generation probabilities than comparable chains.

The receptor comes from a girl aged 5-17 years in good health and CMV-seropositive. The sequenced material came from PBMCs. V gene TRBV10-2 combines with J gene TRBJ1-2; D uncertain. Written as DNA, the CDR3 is TGCGCCAGCAGTGAGTCTCGGGAAGGCTACACCTTC. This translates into CASSESREGYTF.